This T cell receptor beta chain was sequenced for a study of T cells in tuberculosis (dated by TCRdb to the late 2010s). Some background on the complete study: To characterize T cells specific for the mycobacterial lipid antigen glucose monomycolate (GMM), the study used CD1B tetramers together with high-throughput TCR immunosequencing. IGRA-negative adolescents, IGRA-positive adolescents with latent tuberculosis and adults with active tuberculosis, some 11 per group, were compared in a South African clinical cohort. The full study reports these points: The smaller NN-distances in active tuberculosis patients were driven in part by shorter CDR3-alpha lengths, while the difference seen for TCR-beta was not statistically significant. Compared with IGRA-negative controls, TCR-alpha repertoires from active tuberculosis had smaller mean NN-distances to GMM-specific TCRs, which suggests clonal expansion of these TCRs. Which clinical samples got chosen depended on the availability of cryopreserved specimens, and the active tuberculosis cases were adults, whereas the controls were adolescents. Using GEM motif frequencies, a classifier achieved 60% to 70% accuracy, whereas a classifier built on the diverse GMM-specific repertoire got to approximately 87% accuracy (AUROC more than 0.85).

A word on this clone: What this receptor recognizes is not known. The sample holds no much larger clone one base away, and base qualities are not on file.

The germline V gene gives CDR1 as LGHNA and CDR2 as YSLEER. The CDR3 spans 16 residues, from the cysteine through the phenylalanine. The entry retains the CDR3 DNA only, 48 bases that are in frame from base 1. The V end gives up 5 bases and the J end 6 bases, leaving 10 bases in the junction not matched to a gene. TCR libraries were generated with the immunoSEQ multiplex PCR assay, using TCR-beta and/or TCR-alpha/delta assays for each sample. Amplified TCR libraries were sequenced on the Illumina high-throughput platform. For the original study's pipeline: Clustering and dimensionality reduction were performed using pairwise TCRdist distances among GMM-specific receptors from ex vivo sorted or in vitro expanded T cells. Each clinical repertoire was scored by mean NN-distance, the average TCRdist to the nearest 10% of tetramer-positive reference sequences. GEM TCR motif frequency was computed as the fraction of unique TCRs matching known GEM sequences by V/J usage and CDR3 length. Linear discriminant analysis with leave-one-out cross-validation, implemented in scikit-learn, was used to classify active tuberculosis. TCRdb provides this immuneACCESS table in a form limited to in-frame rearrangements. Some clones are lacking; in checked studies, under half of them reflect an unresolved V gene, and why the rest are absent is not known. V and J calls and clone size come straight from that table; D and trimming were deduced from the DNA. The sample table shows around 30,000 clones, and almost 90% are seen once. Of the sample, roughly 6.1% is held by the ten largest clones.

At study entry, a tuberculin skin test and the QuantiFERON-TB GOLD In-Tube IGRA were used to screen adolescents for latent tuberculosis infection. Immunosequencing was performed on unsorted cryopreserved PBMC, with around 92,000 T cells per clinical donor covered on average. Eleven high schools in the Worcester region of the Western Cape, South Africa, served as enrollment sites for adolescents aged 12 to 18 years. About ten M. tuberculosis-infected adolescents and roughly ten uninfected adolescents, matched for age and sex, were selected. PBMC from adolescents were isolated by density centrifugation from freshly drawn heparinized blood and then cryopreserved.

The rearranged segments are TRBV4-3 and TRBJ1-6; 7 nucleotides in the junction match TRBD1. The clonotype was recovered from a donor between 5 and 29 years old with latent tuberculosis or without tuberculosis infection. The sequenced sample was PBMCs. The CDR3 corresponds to CASSWCRQGCNSPLHF. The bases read TGCGCCAGCAGCTGGTGCAGACAGGGATGTAATTCACCCCTCCACTTT.